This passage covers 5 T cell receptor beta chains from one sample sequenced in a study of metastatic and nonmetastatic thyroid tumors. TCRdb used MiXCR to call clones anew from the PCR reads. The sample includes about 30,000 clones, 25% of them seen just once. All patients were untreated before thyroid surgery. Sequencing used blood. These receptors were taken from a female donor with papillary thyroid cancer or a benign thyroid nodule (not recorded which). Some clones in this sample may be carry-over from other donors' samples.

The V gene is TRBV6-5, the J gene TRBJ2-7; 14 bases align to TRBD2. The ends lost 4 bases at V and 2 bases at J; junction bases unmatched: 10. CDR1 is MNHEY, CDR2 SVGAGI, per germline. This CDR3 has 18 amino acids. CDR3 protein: CASSFPRTSGGPAYEQYF. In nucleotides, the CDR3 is TGTGCCAGCAGTTTCCCCAGGACTAGCGGGGGGCCAGCCTACGAGCAGTACTTC.

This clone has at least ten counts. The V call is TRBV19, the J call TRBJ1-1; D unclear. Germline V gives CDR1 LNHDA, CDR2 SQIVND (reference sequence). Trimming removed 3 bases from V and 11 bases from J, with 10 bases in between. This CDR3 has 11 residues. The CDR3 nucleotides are TGTGCCAGTAGTATTGGTCGACGGGCTTTCTTT. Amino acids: CASSIGRRAFF.

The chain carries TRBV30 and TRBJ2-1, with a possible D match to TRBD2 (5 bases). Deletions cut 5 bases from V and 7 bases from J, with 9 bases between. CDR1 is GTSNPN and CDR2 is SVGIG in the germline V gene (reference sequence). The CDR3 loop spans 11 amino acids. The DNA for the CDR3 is TGTGCCTGGGGGAGTTGGAATGAGCAGTTCTTC. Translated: CAWGSWNEQFF.

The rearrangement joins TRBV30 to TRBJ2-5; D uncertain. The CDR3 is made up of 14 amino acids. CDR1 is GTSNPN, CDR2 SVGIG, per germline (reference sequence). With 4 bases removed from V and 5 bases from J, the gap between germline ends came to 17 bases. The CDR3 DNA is TGTGCCTGGACGATTCCCGGATTGGGGGAGACCCAGTACTTC. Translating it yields CAWTIPGLGETQYF.

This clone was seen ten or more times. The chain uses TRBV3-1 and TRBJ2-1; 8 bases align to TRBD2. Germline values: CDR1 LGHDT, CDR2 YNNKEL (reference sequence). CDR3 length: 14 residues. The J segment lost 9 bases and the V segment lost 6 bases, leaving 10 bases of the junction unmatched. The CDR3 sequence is CASRIAGIRGEQFF. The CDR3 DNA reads TGTGCCAGCAGGATAGCGGGAATCAGGGGTGAGCAGTTCTTC.